Listed below are T cell receptor beta chains from one sample, sequenced in a study of regulatory dendritic cells for organ transplantation. Clones were sequenced by immunoSEQ multiplex PCR, and TCRdb holds only the in-frame ones, with some missing. The data show fewer than 40,000 clones, under 95% seen once. The specimen sequenced was naive CD8+ T cells from blood. These receptors all stem from a human donor in good health. Each CDR3 is given with its conserved first and last residue. Fields, in order: V gene, D gene, J gene, clone size, CDR3 protein, CDR3 DNA. A D gene is named only where the DNA matches it firmly. Expanded clones get a size class; other rows say once, few or many, or leave the size out.

v_call: TRBV5-3
d_call: NA
j_call: TRBJ2-2
clone_size: NA
cdr3_aa: CARARGYGELFF
cdr3_nt: TGTGCCAGAGCGAGGGGCTACGGGGAGCTGTTTTTT

v_call: TRBV12-5
d_call: NA
j_call: TRBJ2-7
clone_size: NA
cdr3_aa: CASGPGGFYEQYF
cdr3_nt: TGTGCTAGTGGCCCCGGGGGCTTCTACGAGCAGTACTTC

v_call: TRBV5-4
d_call: TRBD2
j_call: TRBJ2-7
clone_size: NA
cdr3_aa: CASSSSGGAYEQYF
cdr3_nt: TGTGCCAGCAGCTCTAGCGGGGGGGCCTACGAGCAGTACTTC

v_call: TRBV11-2
d_call: NA
j_call: TRBJ2-7
clone_size: NA
cdr3_aa: CASSLPGAGSEQYF
cdr3_nt: TGTGCCAGCAGCCTGCCCGGGGCGGGAAGCGAGCAGTACTTC

v_call: TRBV5-6
d_call: TRBD2
j_call: TRBJ2-3
clone_size: NA
cdr3_aa: CASSDLGGLAGVGDTQYF
cdr3_nt: TGTGCCAGCAGCGACCTGGGTGGGCTAGCGGGGGTTGGAGATACGCAGTATTTT

v_call: TRBV5-1
d_call: NA
j_call: TRBJ2-7
clone_size: NA
cdr3_aa: CASSLRWAGSYEQYF
cdr3_nt: TGCGCCAGCAGCCTGAGATGGGCGGGATCCTACGAGCAGTACTTC

v_call: TRBV9
d_call: NA
j_call: TRBJ1-1
clone_size: NA
cdr3_aa: CASSSTTEAFF
cdr3_nt: TGTGCCAGCAGCTCGACCACTGAAGCTTTCTTT

v_call: TRBV15
d_call: TRBD2
j_call: TRBJ2-1
clone_size: NA
cdr3_aa: CATSGPDGTSGRGSYNEQFF
cdr3_nt: TGTGCCACCAGCGGGCCCGACGGGACTAGCGGGAGAGGGTCCTACAATGAGCAGTTCTTC

v_call: TRBV7-3
d_call: TRBD2
j_call: TRBJ2-1
clone_size: NA
cdr3_aa: CASSSLAGVDNEQFF
cdr3_nt: TGTGCCAGCAGCTCGCTAGCGGGAGTAGACAATGAGCAGTTCTTC

v_call: TRBV13
d_call: TRBD2
j_call: TRBJ2-7
clone_size: once
cdr3_aa: CASSPQTSGGPAYEQYF
cdr3_nt: TGTGCCAGCAGTCCTCAGACTAGCGGGGGGCCCGCCTACGAGCAGTACTTC

v_call: TRBV25-1
d_call: TRBD1
j_call: TRBJ1-2
clone_size: few
cdr3_aa: CASGDSVGYTF
cdr3_nt: TGTGCCAGCGGGGACAGCGTGGGCTACACCTTC

v_call: TRBV7-9
d_call: NA
j_call: TRBJ2-3
clone_size: NA
cdr3_aa: CASSRGTDTQYF
cdr3_nt: TGTGCCAGCAGCCGGGGGACAGATACGCAGTATTTT

v_call: TRBV6-6
d_call: TRBD1
j_call: TRBJ1-2
clone_size: NA
cdr3_aa: CASSYTRDRGYGYTF
cdr3_nt: TGTGCCAGCAGTTACACTCGGGACAGAGGCTATGGCTACACCTTC

v_call: TRBV6-6
d_call: TRBD1
j_call: TRBJ1-1
clone_size: NA
cdr3_aa: CASSYGQGASIAFF
cdr3_nt: TGTGCCAGCAGCTACGGACAGGGGGCAAGTATAGCTTTCTTT

v_call: TRBV5-5
d_call: NA
j_call: TRBJ1-2
clone_size: NA
cdr3_aa: CASSLLTSVDYGYTF
cdr3_nt: TGTGCCAGCAGCTTGTTAACATCCGTCGACTATGGCTACACCTTC

v_call: TRBV10-1
d_call: NA
j_call: TRBJ1-4
clone_size: NA
cdr3_aa: CASSELGDEKLFF
cdr3_nt: TGCGCCAGCAGTGAGTTGGGAGATGAAAAACTGTTTTTT

v_call: TRBV10-2
d_call: NA
j_call: TRBJ2-1
clone_size: NA
cdr3_aa: CASSGSQLGRYNEQFF
cdr3_nt: TGCGCCAGCAGCGGTTCTCAACTTGGACGCTACAATGAGCAGTTCTTC

v_call: TRBV11-3
d_call: NA
j_call: TRBJ2-1
clone_size: NA
cdr3_aa: CASSLDGGSYNEQFF
cdr3_nt: TGTGCCAGCAGCTTAGACGGTGGGTCCTACAATGAGCAGTTCTTC

v_call: TRBV6-1
d_call: NA
j_call: TRBJ1-1
clone_size: few
cdr3_aa: CASSTQGRREAFF
cdr3_nt: TGTGCCAGCAGCACCCAGGGGAGGCGTGAAGCTTTCTTT

v_call: TRBV2
d_call: NA
j_call: TRBJ2-4
clone_size: once
cdr3_aa: CASIGRRGAKNIQYF
cdr3_nt: TGTGCCAGCATCGGTCGGAGGGGGGCCAAAAACATTCAGTACTTC

v_call: TRBV9
d_call: NA
j_call: TRBJ2-1
clone_size: NA
cdr3_aa: CASSVGGEGYNEQFF
cdr3_nt: TGTGCCAGCAGCGTAGGGGGAGAGGGGTACAATGAGCAGTTCTTC

v_call: TRBV7-6
d_call: NA
j_call: TRBJ1-1
clone_size: NA
cdr3_aa: CASSLVGGPGGEAFF
cdr3_nt: TGTGCCAGCAGCTTAGTTGGGGGCCCCGGCGGGGAAGCTTTCTTT

v_call: TRBV7-9
d_call: NA
j_call: TRBJ2-7
clone_size: NA
cdr3_aa: CASSLGRGYEQYF
cdr3_nt: TGTGCCAGCAGCTTAGGCAGGGGTTACGAGCAGTACTTC

v_call: TRBV4-3
d_call: NA
j_call: TRBJ1-5
clone_size: NA
cdr3_aa: CASSQDQTGGRNQPQHF
cdr3_nt: TGCGCCAGCAGCCAAGACCAAACGGGCGGGCGCAATCAGCCCCAGCATTTT

v_call: TRBV4-2
d_call: NA
j_call: TRBJ2-1
clone_size: NA
cdr3_aa: CASSQGQRAYNEQFF
cdr3_nt: TGTGCCAGCAGCCAGGGCCAGCGAGCCTACAATGAGCAGTTCTTC

v_call: TRBV13
d_call: NA
j_call: TRBJ2-1
clone_size: once
cdr3_aa: CASSPGTLNEQFF
cdr3_nt: TGTGCCAGCAGCCCCGGGACCCTTAATGAGCAGTTCTTC

v_call: TRBV9
d_call: NA
j_call: TRBJ2-1
clone_size: NA
cdr3_aa: CASSVIQGEEQFF
cdr3_nt: TGTGCCAGCAGCGTAATACAGGGTGAGGAGCAGTTCTTC

v_call: TRBV15
d_call: TRBD1
j_call: TRBJ2-3
clone_size: NA
cdr3_aa: CATSVALDRPTDTQYF
cdr3_nt: TGTGCCACCAGCGTCGCGTTGGACAGGCCCACAGATACGCAGTATTTT

v_call: TRBV9
d_call: NA
j_call: TRBJ2-1
clone_size: NA
cdr3_aa: CASSVGALDNEQFF
cdr3_nt: TGTGCCAGCAGCGTGGGGGCCCTTGACAATGAGCAGTTCTTC

v_call: TRBV5-4
d_call: TRBD2
j_call: TRBJ2-7
clone_size: NA
cdr3_aa: CASSLASGGAYEQYF
cdr3_nt: TGTGCCAGCAGCTTGGCTAGCGGGGGAGCCTACGAGCAGTACTTC

v_call: TRBV9
d_call: TRBD2
j_call: TRBJ2-5
clone_size: NA
cdr3_aa: CASSGRGTSGARAAGTQYF
cdr3_nt: TGTGCCAGCAGCGGGCGGGGGACTAGCGGGGCCCGCGCGGCGGGGACCCAGTACTTC

v_call: TRBV30
d_call: NA
j_call: TRBJ2-2
clone_size: NA
cdr3_aa: CAGDRTGYAGELFF
cdr3_nt: TGTGCCGGAGACAGAACAGGGTACGCCGGGGAGCTGTTTTTT

v_call: TRBV13
d_call: TRBD2
j_call: TRBJ2-7
clone_size: NA
cdr3_aa: CASSSRLAGGHFYEQYF
cdr3_nt: TGTGCCAGCAGCTCTCGACTAGCGGGAGGGCATTTCTACGAGCAGTACTTC

v_call: TRBV27
d_call: NA
j_call: TRBJ2-1
clone_size: NA
cdr3_aa: CASRLTSNSEQFF
cdr3_nt: TGTGCCAGCAGACTCACTAGCAACAGTGAGCAGTTCTTC

v_call: TRBV11-1
d_call: NA
j_call: TRBJ2-1
clone_size: NA
cdr3_aa: CASRYTGSFVEQFF
cdr3_nt: TGTGCCAGCAGGTATACAGGGTCCTTTGTGGAGCAGTTCTTC

v_call: TRBV2
d_call: TRBD2
j_call: TRBJ2-5
clone_size: NA
cdr3_aa: CASYPPGGSQETQYF
cdr3_nt: TGTGCCAGCTACCCTCCGGGGGGGTCCCAAGAGACCCAGTACTTC

v_call: TRBV7-9
d_call: NA
j_call: TRBJ2-3
clone_size: NA
cdr3_aa: CASSLLVGGITDTQYF
cdr3_nt: TGTGCCAGCAGCTTATTGGTAGGGGGGATCACAGATACGCAGTATTTT

v_call: TRBV19
d_call: TRBD1
j_call: TRBJ1-5
clone_size: few
cdr3_aa: CASSADRGGNQPQHF
cdr3_nt: TGTGCCAGTAGTGCCGACAGGGGTGGGAATCAGCCCCAGCATTTT

v_call: TRBV27
d_call: NA
j_call: TRBJ2-2
clone_size: NA
cdr3_aa: CASRPGLLSGELFF
cdr3_nt: TGTGCCAGCAGACCAGGACTATTATCCGGGGAGCTGTTTTTT

v_call: TRBV11-1
d_call: NA
j_call: TRBJ2-3
clone_size: NA
cdr3_aa: CASSFAETDTQYF
cdr3_nt: TGTGCCAGCAGCTTCGCGGAGACAGATACGCAGTATTTT

v_call: TRBV4-1
d_call: NA
j_call: TRBJ2-5
clone_size: NA
cdr3_aa: CASSLAYGRETQYF
cdr3_nt: TGCGCCAGCAGCCTGGCCTACGGCCGAGAGACCCAGTACTTC

v_call: TRBV2
d_call: TRBD1
j_call: TRBJ1-5
clone_size: few
cdr3_aa: CASSTGTVSNQPQHF
cdr3_nt: TGTGCCAGCAGTACCGGGACAGTTAGCAATCAGCCCCAGCATTTT

v_call: TRBV4-1
d_call: NA
j_call: TRBJ1-1
clone_size: few
cdr3_aa: CASSLRYASNTEAFF
cdr3_nt: TGCGCCAGCAGCCTCAGGTATGCATCGAACACTGAAGCTTTCTTT

v_call: TRBV2
d_call: NA
j_call: TRBJ2-7
clone_size: NA
cdr3_aa: CASSPWYEQYF
cdr3_nt: TGTGCCAGCAGCCCCTGGTACGAGCAGTACTTC

v_call: TRBV4-3
d_call: NA
j_call: TRBJ2-7
clone_size: NA
cdr3_aa: CASSQAALGIYEQYF
cdr3_nt: TGCGCCAGCAGCCAGGCCGCACTGGGGATCTACGAGCAGTACTTC

v_call: TRBV9
d_call: NA
j_call: TRBJ2-7
clone_size: NA
cdr3_aa: CASSDSISYEQYF
cdr3_nt: TGTGCCAGCAGCGACAGTATATCCTACGAGCAGTACTTC

v_call: TRBV5-1
d_call: TRBD1
j_call: TRBJ2-7
clone_size: NA
cdr3_aa: CASSLAGTGGQYF
cdr3_nt: TGCGCCAGCAGCTTGGCAGGGACAGGAGGGCAGTACTTC

v_call: TRBV7-9
d_call: NA
j_call: TRBJ2-5
clone_size: NA
cdr3_aa: CASSPIWTDQETQYF
cdr3_nt: TGTGCCAGCAGCCCCATTTGGACAGATCAAGAGACCCAGTACTTC

v_call: TRBV10-2
d_call: TRBD1
j_call: TRBJ2-1
clone_size: NA
cdr3_aa: CASKRGTGGNREQFF
cdr3_nt: TGCGCCAGTAAGAGGGGGACAGGGGGGAATCGTGAGCAGTTCTTC

v_call: TRBV13
d_call: NA
j_call: TRBJ1-1
clone_size: NA
cdr3_aa: CASSLGGRTEAFF
cdr3_nt: TGTGCCAGCAGCTTAGGAGGGCGCACTGAAGCTTTCTTT

v_call: TRBV5-4
d_call: NA
j_call: TRBJ2-1
clone_size: NA
cdr3_aa: CASRSPGPDEQFF
cdr3_nt: TGTGCCAGCAGGAGTCCCGGGCCGGATGAGCAGTTCTTC